Each of the 12 T cell receptor beta chains below was sequenced from the same sample in a study of T cells in Graves' hyperthyroidism and ophthalmopathy. Amplified TCR beta CDR3 regions derived from RNA transcripts. First-round RT-PCR of the TCR CDR3 relied on the HTBI primer set. TCRdb itself ran the multiplex PCR reads through MiXCR, one entry per CDR3 protein. The table lists around 500,000 distinct CDR3 sequences, roughly 15% of them singletons, with less than 30% in the top ten. Sample: blood. Receptors were obtained from a woman younger than 45 with Graves' ophthalmopathy.

This clonotype showed up many times. V is TRBV27 and J is TRBJ2-7; D perhaps matches TRBD2 (5 bases). This CDR3 is 15 amino acids long. The ends were cut back, 6 bases at V and 3 bases at J, with 18 bases in the middle. The germline V gene has CDR1 MNHEY and CDR2 SMNVEV (reference sequence). The CDR3: CASRTTQRSIYEQYF. CDR3 nucleotide sequence: TGTGCCAGCAGAACGACTCAGCGGAGTATCTACGAGCAGTACTTC.

This clonotype was observed at least ten times. The chain is built from TRBV20-1 and TRBJ1-5; TRBD1 aligns across 7 bases. This CDR3 has 15 residues. Germline V gene lookup returns CDR1 DFQATT and CDR2 SNEGSKA (reference sequence). J was trimmed by 1 base and V by 2 bases; bases with no gene match: 5. The DNA for the CDR3 is TGCAGTGCTAGAACCGGACAGGAGAGCAATCAGCCCCAGCATTTT. It encodes CSARTGQESNQPQHF.

This clonotype was found many times. The V and J genes are TRBV29-1 and TRBJ1-2, with D possibly matching TRBD1 (5 bases). The CDR3 contains 14 residues. Deletions cut 0 bases from V and 3 bases from J, with 11 bases between. The germline CDR1 and CDR2 sequences are SQVTM and ANQGSEA. CDR3 sequence reads: CSVEDLGRDYGYTF. For the CDR3, the DNA is TGCAGCGTTGAAGATCTGGGCAGGGACTATGGCTACACCTTC.

This clonotype was counted between two and nine times. CDR3: CSARQGAYEQYF. The CDR3 DNA sequence: TGCAGCGCACGACAGGGGGCGTACGAGCAGTACTTC. The rearrangement links TRBV29-1 to TRBJ2-7, with 10 bases aligning to TRBD1. The CDR3 has 12 residues. Germline CDR1 and CDR2: SQVTM and ANQGSEA. Germline trimming cut 7 bases from V and 4 bases from J; bases unmatched to any gene: 4.

Only a few counts were recorded for this clonotype. This sequence joins TRBV7-2 and TRBJ1-5; no reliable D call. The CDR3 has 16 residues. The V gene lost 1 base and the J gene lost 0 bases, with 10 bases spanning the gap. Germline lookup yields CDR1 SGHTA and CDR2 FQGNSA. In nucleotides, the CDR3 is TGTGCCAGCAGCTTAGTGGGGTTCGGTAGCAATCAGCCCCAGCATTTT. This translates into CASSLVGFGSNQPQHF.

A remark on this clonotype: A single base separates this from a much larger clone, so it may be a read error. The chain has TRBV11-2 and TRBJ2-2; D is unresolved. CDR1 and CDR2 from the germline V gene are SGHAT and FQNNGV. CDR3 length: 12 amino acids. The germline V and J ends were trimmed by 7 bases and 6 bases, with 9 bases remaining between them. CDR3: CASIRTSGELFF. In DNA, the CDR3 is TGTGCCAGCATCCGCACCTCCGGGGAGCTGTTTTTT.

This clonotype was seen at least ten times. This chain uses TRBV7-2 with TRBJ2-7; 8 bases are a match to TRBD1. J gave up 4 bases and V 5 bases, and 10 bases lay outside the gene matches. This CDR3 has 15 amino acids. CDR1 SGHTA and CDR2 FQGNSA come from the germline V gene. In DNA form, the CDR3 reads TGTGCCAGCAGCCCGGGCCGGGACAGGTTATACGAGCAGTACTTC. It encodes CASSPGRDRLYEQYF.

This chain joins TRBV9 and TRBJ2-5, with D tentatively TRBD2 (5 bases). Germline lookup yields CDR1 SGDLS and CDR2 YYNGEE. Trimming cost V 0 bases and J 1 base, with 7 bases left between them. The CDR3 consists of 14 residues. The CDR3 loop reads CASSVGGPQETQYF. CDR3 sequence (DNA): TGTGCCAGCAGCGTAGGAGGGCCCCAAGAGACCCAGTACTTC.

The table lists this clonotype with a count of one. The chain recombines TRBV4-3 with TRBJ1-2; a possible D gene is TRBD1 (6 bases). The V gene's germline CDR1 is LGHNA and CDR2 YSLEER. The CDR3 sequence is 15 residues long. V was pared by 4 bases and J by 7 bases, with 19 bases between. This CDR3 reads CASSLNRAPASGYTF. The CDR3, as DNA: TGCGCCAGCAGCCTAAACAGGGCCCCGGCTAGTGGCTACACCTTC.

V and J are TRBV28 and TRBJ1-3, with 7 bases identical to TRBD1. The germline V gene has CDR1 MDHEN and CDR2 SYDVKM. J lost 4 bases, V lost 1 base, and 16 bases had no gene match. The CDR3 spans 19 residues. This CDR3 is CASSLSARGQRHRGNTIYF. CDR3 coding DNA: TGTGCCAGCAGTTTATCAGCGAGGGGACAGCGACATAGGGGAAACACCATATATTTT.

This clonotype was counted many times. V and J are TRBV10-1 and TRBJ2-3, with D uncertain. The CDR3 contains 13 residues. Trimming removed 7 bases at V and 3 bases at J, with 11 bases between. CDR1 and CDR2 (germline): WNHNN, SYGVQD (reference sequence). In DNA, the CDR3 is TGCGCCAGCACCCCCCGGGCGACAGATACGCAGTATTTT. Translating it yields CASTPRATDTQYF.

This clonotype was counted ten times or more. This sequence joins TRBV18 and TRBJ2-7, with D tentatively TRBD1 or TRBD2 (5 bases each). This CDR3 has 13 amino acids. The germline gives CDR1 KGHSH, CDR2 LQKENI. Trimming removed 4 bases from V and 3 bases from J, with 10 bases in between. CDR3 in amino acids: CASSRDRHYEQYF. CDR3 coding DNA: TGTGCCAGCTCACGGGACCGCCACTACGAGCAGTACTTC.